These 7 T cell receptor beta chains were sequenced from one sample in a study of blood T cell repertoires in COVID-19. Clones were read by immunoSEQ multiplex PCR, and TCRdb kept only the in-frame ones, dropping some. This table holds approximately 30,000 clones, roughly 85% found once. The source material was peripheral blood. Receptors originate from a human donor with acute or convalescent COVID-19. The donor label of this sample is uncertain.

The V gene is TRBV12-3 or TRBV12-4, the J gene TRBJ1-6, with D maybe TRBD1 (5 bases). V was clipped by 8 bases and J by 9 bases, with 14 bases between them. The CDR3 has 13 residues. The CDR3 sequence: CASGREGRSPLHF. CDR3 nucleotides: TGTGCCAGCGGCCGGGAGGGGCGTTCACCCCTCCACTTT.

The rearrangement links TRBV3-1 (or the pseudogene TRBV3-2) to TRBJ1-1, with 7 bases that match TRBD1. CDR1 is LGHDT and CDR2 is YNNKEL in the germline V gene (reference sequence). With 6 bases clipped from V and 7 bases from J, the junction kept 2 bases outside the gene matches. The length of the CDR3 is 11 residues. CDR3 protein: CASSQGVEAFF. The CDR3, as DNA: TGTGCCAGCAGTCAGGGGGTTGAAGCTTTCTTT.

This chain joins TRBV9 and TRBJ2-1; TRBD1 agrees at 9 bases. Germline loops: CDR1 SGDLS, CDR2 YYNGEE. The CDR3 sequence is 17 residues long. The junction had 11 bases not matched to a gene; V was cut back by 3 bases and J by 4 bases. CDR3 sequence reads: CASSAGGQGSGYNEQFF. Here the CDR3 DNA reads TGTGCCAGCAGCGCGGGGGGACAGGGATCGGGGTACAATGAGCAGTTCTTC.

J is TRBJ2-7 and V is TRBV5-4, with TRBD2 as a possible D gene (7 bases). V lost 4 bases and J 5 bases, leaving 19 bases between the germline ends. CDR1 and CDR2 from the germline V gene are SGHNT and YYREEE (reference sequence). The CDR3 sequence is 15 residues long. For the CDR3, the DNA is TGTGCCAGCAGCCTTTTTATCGGGGGGCCCAACGAGCAGTACTTC. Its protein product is CASSLFIGGPNEQYF.

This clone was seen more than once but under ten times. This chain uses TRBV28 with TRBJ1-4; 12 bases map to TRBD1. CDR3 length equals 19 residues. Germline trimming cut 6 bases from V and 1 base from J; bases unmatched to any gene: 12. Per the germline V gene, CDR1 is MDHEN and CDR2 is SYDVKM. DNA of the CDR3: TGTGCCAGCAGCTCTCTACTGGGACAGGGGGCGCGAACTAATGAAAAACTGTTTTTT. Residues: CASSSLLGQGARTNEKLFF.

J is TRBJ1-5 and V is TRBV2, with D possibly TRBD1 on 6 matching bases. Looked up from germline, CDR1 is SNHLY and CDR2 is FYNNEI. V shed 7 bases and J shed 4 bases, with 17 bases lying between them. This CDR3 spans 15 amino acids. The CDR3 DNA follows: TGTGCCAGCACCATCGGACAGACGGGAAATCAGCCCCAGCATTTT. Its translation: CASTIGQTGNQPQHF.

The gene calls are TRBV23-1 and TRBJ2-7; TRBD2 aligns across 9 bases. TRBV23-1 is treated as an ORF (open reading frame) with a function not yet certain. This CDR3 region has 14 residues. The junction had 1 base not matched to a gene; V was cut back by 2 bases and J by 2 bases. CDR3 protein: CASSQRTSAYEQYF. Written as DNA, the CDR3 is TGCGCCAGCAGTCAACGGACTAGCGCCTACGAGCAGTACTTC.